This T cell receptor (beta chain) was documented in a study of CD8+CD57+ T cells in acquired aplastic anemia listed by TCRdb under 2018. The study in broad terms: On average, sorted CD4+ and CD8+ cells yielded around 3.5 ug of extracted DNA, with a range of 0.2 to 27.4 ug. CD8+CD57+ expansion was defined as a frequency above the mean frequency observed in healthy subjects.

Profiling of TCR beta VDJ combinations and CDR3 sequences used genomic DNA as the template. TCR repertoire sequencing was run on an Illumina HiSeq 2000. Under the source paper's analysis protocol: TRBV/TRBJ rearrangement plots, CDR3 size and DJ length profiles, and Simpson's diversity index were used to evaluate the repertoires. The most abundant DNA sequence in the deep sequencing data was taken as the immunodominant clone. CDR3 amino acid sequences were checked for sharing across subjects and were also compared against the VDJdb database and published repertoires. The public reads were run again by TCRdb, first through fastp at Q25 and then through MiXCR, and only productive beta chains were kept. Every entry covers one CDR3 protein and lists the most common genes and DNA from its rows. The V and J calls, along with clone size, are taken from TCRdb and not from the paper's own processing. The sample table holds under 200,000 distinct CDR3 sequences, of which roughly 50% were seen once. About 1.8% of the sample is in the top ten clones.

Patients chosen for sequencing had shown expansion of CD8+CD57+ cells by flow cytometry. Severe acquired aplastic anemia was diagnosed in all patients according to International Study of Aplastic Anemia and Agranulocytosis and Camitta criteria. No therapy had been received by the patients at the time of blood sampling. In this study, sorted CD4+ and CD8+ T cells from the blood of healthy subjects and of severe aplastic anemia patients had their TCR repertoires deep-sequenced. In the USA, patient enrollment took place under clinicaltrials.gov protocols 00001620, 01623167, 00001397, 00071045, 00081523 and 00961064. Ficoll-Paque density gradient centrifugation was used to isolate peripheral blood mononuclear cells. Before DNA extraction, CD4+ and CD8+ T cells were sorted by FACS or by magnetic beads. CDR1 and CDR2 are read off the germline V gene (reference sequence) as SGHAT and FQDESV. V ends up 2 bases short and J 6 bases short, with an unmatched junction base count of 14. Its CDR3 holds 20 amino acids, cysteine through phenylalanine. Only the CDR3 DNA is retained, 60 bases long and in frame from the first base.

For this clonotype: The specificity of this receptor is unknown. It has no much larger one-base neighbor in the sample; base qualities were not kept.

Results and caveats for the whole study, not just this receptor: Patients and healthy controls showed no significant difference in CD8+ Simpson's diversity (P=0.060). Around 27 CD8+ CDR3 sequences were shared between patients and controls but appeared highly expressed in patients and within their immunodominant clones.

The sequenced material came from sorted CD4+, CD8+, or CD8+CD57+ T cells (not recorded which) from PBMCs. The chain is made from TRBV11-1 and TRBJ2-2, with 14 bases matching TRBD2. The sequence was obtained from a human donor with aplastic anemia. The sequenced DNA: TGTGCCAGCAGCTTACCTGGACAGGCCGGGACTAGCGGGAGATCCGGGGAGCTGTTTTTT. Its translation is CASSLPGQAGTSGRSGELFF.